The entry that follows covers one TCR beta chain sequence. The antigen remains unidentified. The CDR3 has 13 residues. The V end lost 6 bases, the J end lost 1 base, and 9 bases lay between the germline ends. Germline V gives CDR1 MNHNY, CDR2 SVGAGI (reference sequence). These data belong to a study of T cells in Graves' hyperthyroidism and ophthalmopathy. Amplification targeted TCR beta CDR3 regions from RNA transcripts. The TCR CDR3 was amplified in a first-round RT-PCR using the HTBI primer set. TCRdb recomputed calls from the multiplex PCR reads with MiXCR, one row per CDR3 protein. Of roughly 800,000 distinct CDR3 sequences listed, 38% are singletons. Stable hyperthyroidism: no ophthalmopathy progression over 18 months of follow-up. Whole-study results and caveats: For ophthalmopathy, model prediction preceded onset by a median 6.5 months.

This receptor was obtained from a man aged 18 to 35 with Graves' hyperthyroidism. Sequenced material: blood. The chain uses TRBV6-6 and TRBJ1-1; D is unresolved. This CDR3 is CASSWNGNTEAFF. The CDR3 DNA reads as TGTGCCAGCAGCTGGAACGGGAACACTGAAGCTTTCTTT.